This T cell receptor (beta chain) comes out of a study of T cell changes during pregnancy in multiple sclerosis. The CDR3 consists of 13 residues. In germline, CDR1 is KGHSH, CDR2 LQKENI. Trimming pared 1 base from V and 8 bases from J, leaving 11 bases between. The repertoire was sequenced with immunoSEQ multiplex PCR; TCRdb's copy has only in-frame clones and lacks some. The sample shows some 97,000 clones, roughly nine tenths of them seen only once. The sequence was obtained from a female donor with multiple sclerosis, enrolled in a pregnancy study. V usage is TRBV18 and J usage is TRBJ1-1; no clear D. The sample in question was peripheral blood, obtained in the second trimester of pregnancy. CDR3 sequence (DNA): TGTGCCAGCTCACCACAAGGCCTCGGGGAAGCTTTCTTT. Translation: CASSPQGLGEAFF.